Listed below are T cell receptor beta chains from one sample, sequenced in a study of CD8 T cells in ankylosing spondylitis. MiXCR, applied by TCRdb to the 5' RACE reads, yields one record per CDR3 protein. Counted here are around 180,000 distinct CDR3 sequences, around 13% occurring once; the ten biggest clones make up 8% to 13%. The sequenced sample was blood, either unsorted or a sorted T cell fraction (not recorded which). These receptors all stem from a female donor with ankylosing spondylitis or in good health (not recorded which). Both conserved end residues are part of each CDR3. The D gene is left open where the match is weak. Clone size is stated in some rows and not others, as once, few, many or a class when expanded.

size	D	V	length	J	CDR3	DNA
NA	TRBD1	TRBV20-1	14	TRBJ2-7	CSARDRTGTHEQYF	TGCAGTGCCCGAGACCGGACAGGGACCCACGAGCAGTACTTC
many	NA	TRBV14	12	TRBJ1-6	CASSQEATPLHF	TGTGCCAGCAGCCAAGAAGCGACTCCCCTCCACTTT
NA	NA	TRBV7-9	14	TRBJ1-2	CASSDRRGAYGYTF	TGTGCCAGCAGCGATAGGCGGGGTGCCTATGGCTACACCTTC
few	NA	TRBV4-2	17	TRBJ2-1	CASSEGGVGATYNEQFF	TGTGCCAGCAGCGAAGGGGGGGTGGGGGCTACCTACAATGAGCAGTTCTTC
few	NA	TRBV20-1	14	TRBJ2-3	CSAPIATSTDTQYF	TGCAGTGCTCCGATAGCGACTAGCACAGATACGCAGTATTTT
NA	NA	TRBV12-3/TRBV12-4	15	TRBJ1-2	CASSKGFGEHYGYTF	TGTGCCAGCAGCAAAGGGTTCGGGGAACACTATGGCTACACCTTC
many	TRBD1	TRBV5-1	14	TRBJ2-3	CASSAGQGEDTQYF	TGCGCCAGCAGCGCAGGACAGGGAGAAGATACGCAGTATTTT
many	NA	TRBV6-5	17	TRBJ1-1	CASSYSKGPGPNTEAFF	TGTGCCAGCAGTTACTCGAAAGGTCCAGGGCCGAACACTGAAGCTTTCTTT
many	NA	TRBV5-6	12	TRBJ1-3	CASSLAGNTIYF	TGTGCCAGCAGCTTGGCTGGAAACACCATATATTTT
few	NA	TRBV24-1	14	TRBJ2-6	CATSDRAGANVLTF	TGTGCCACCAGTGACAGGGCTGGGGCCAACGTCCTGACTTTC
NA	NA	TRBV20-1	19	TRBJ2-1	CSARDLSSGLSSLMGEQFF	TGCAGTGCTAGAGATCTTTCGAGCGGCCTCTCGAGTCTCATGGGTGAGCAGTTCTTC
many	TRBD2	TRBV27	18	TRBJ2-3	CASSRLAVHYKSTDTQYF	TGTGCCAGCAGCAGACTAGCGGTTCACTACAAGAGCACAGATACGCAGTATTTT
NA	TRBD1	TRBV19	13	TRBJ1-1	CAVRQGVGGEAFF	TGTGCCGTGAGACAGGGGGTCGGTGGTGAAGCTTTCTTT
many	NA	TRBV20-1	11	TRBJ1-1	CSAPGVTEAFF	TGCAGTGCCCCAGGGGTCACTGAAGCTTTCTTT
NA	NA	TRBV4-3	15	TRBJ2-7	CASSQEVNSIYEQYF	TGCGCCAGCAGCCAAGAAGTCAACTCCATCTACGAGCAGTACTTC
many	TRBD1	TRBV28	15	TRBJ1-5	CASSGDSTLYQPQHF	TGTGCCAGCAGTGGGGACAGCACTTTATATCAGCCCCAGCATTTT
many	TRBD2	TRBV12-3/TRBV12-4	14	TRBJ2-7	CASSGGSPSYEQYF	TGTGCCAGCAGCGGCGGGAGCCCCTCCTACGAGCAGTACTTC
many	NA	TRBV20-1	13	TRBJ2-3	CSARVTSTDTQYF	TGCAGTGCTAGAGTTACAAGCACAGATACGCAGTATTTT
many	NA	TRBV24-1	15	TRBJ2-1	CATSDLGRSYNEQFF	TGTGCCACCAGTGATTTGGGCAGGAGCTACAATGAGCAGTTCTTC
NA	NA	TRBV15	14	TRBJ2-1	CATSRIEASDEQFF	TGTGCCACCAGCAGGATAGAGGCGTCCGATGAGCAGTTCTTC
NA	NA	TRBV5-1	14	TRBJ1-6	CASSFLWGNSPLHF	TGCGCCAGCAGCTTCCTATGGGGGAATTCACCCCTCCACTTT
few	NA	TRBV20-1	14	TRBJ2-5	CSAPRLGGRETQYF	TGCAGTGCCCCCCGTTTAGGGGGGAGAGAGACCCAGTACTTC
many	NA	TRBV7-2	13	TRBJ2-5	CASSFGVSETQYF	TGTGCCAGCAGCTTTGGAGTTTCTGAGACCCAGTACTTC
NA	NA	TRBV25-1	13	TRBJ1-1	CASSRFGDTEAFF	TGTGCCAGCAGTCGATTTGGCGACACTGAAGCTTTCTTT
many	NA	TRBV4-3	16	TRBJ2-5	CASSQELTGLQETQYF	TGCGCCAGCAGCCAAGAGTTAACAGGGCTGCAAGAGACCCAGTACTTC
NA	TRBD1	TRBV20-1	13	TRBJ2-3	CSADGQGTDTQYF	TGCAGTGCGGACGGACAGGGCACAGATACGCAGTATTTT
many	TRBD1	TRBV5-1	14	TRBJ1-4	CASSVQGASEKLFF	TGCGCCAGCAGCGTTCAGGGGGCGTCGGAAAAACTGTTTTTT
NA	TRBD1	TRBV5-4	14	TRBJ1-4	CASSETGGDEKLFF	TGTGCCAGCAGCGAGACAGGGGGCGATGAAAAACTGTTTTTT
many	TRBD2	TRBV11-3	17	TRBJ2-3	CASSLGISAGGTDTQYF	TGTGCCAGCAGCTTAGGCATTTCAGCGGGAGGAACAGATACGCAGTATTTT
NA	TRBD1	TRBV12-3/TRBV12-4	17	TRBJ2-2	CASSRQGATAYTGELFF	TGTGCCAGCAGCCGGCAGGGGGCTACAGCCTACACCGGGGAGCTGTTTTTT
NA	NA	TRBV12-3/TRBV12-4	15	TRBJ2-4	CASSQDWKAKNIQYF	TGTGCCAGCAGTCAGGACTGGAAAGCCAAAAACATTCAGTACTTC
many	NA	TRBV5-5	15	TRBJ2-2	CASSLVAGHTGELFF	TGTGCCAGCAGCTTGGTGGCGGGACACACCGGGGAGCTGTTTTTT
few	NA	TRBV10-3	18	TRBJ1-6	CAIIRTARSPWGNSPLHF	TGTGCCATCATCCGGACAGCCAGGAGCCCGTGGGGTAATTCACCCCTCCACTTT
few	NA	TRBV7-6	17	TRBJ2-3	CASSSRAGTKATDTQYF	TGTGCCAGCAGCTCGCGAGCCGGGACAAAGGCGACAGATACGCAGTATTTT
NA	NA	TRBV9	15	TRBJ2-5	CASSVESTTLLPQYF	TGTGCCAGCAGCGTAGAGTCTACGACTCTACTCCCCCAGTACTTC
NA	TRBD1	TRBV10-3	15	TRBJ2-7	CAIRPGQGGVYEQYF	TGTGCCATCAGACCGGGACAGGGGGGCGTCTACGAGCAGTACTTC
many	NA	TRBV7-9	13	TRBJ2-7	CASSFLGPREQYF	TGTGCCAGCAGCTTTCTGGGTCCGAGGGAGCAGTACTTC
many	NA	TRBV9	15	TRBJ1-1	CASSVAWGANTEAFF	TGTGCCAGCAGCGTAGCGTGGGGGGCGAACACTGAAGCTTTCTTT
many	NA	TRBV11-3	14	TRBJ2-1	CASILGSSYNEQFF	TGTGCCAGCATACTAGGTAGCTCCTACAATGAGCAGTTCTTC
many	TRBD2	TRBV2	15	TRBJ2-7	CASSEVLAGGYEQYF	TGTGCCAGCAGTGAAGTGCTAGCGGGAGGATACGAGCAGTACTTC
many	NA	TRBV11-2	15	TRBJ1-2	CASSLSGLSNYGYTF	TGTGCCAGCAGCTTATCGGGGCTTTCTAACTATGGCTACACCTTC
NA	NA	TRBV7-2	14	TRBJ2-7	CASSLETGDSEQYF	TGTGCCAGCAGCTTGGAAACAGGGGACTCGGAGCAGTACTTC
many	TRBD1	TRBV28	16	TRBJ1-2	CASSDRVPGRSDGYTF	TGTGCCAGTAGCGACAGGGTCCCGGGGAGGTCAGATGGCTACACCTTC
NA	NA	TRBV7-2	13	TRBJ2-1	CASSFGIYNEQFF	TGTGCCAGCAGCTTCGGTATTTACAATGAGCAGTTCTTC
many	NA	TRBV6-1	16	TRBJ1-1	CASTRPVGMMNTEAFF	TGTGCCAGCACCCGACCCGTAGGTATGATGAACACTGAAGCTTTCTTT